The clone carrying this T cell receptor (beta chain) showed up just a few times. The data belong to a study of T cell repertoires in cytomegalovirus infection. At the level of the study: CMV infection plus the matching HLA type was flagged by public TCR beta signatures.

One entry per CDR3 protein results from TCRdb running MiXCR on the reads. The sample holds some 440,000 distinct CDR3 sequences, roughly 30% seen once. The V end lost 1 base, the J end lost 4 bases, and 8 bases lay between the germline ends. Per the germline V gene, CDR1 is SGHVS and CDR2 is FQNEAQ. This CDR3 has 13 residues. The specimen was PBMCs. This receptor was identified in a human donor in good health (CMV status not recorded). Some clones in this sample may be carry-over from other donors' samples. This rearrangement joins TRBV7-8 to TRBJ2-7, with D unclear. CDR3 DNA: TGTGCCAGCAGCTTAGTCGAGGTATACGAGCAGTACTTC. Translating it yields CASSLVEVYEQYF.